A selection of T cell receptor beta chains follows, all from one sample in a study of control samples from healthy donors and cancer patients. Only in-frame clones appear in the TCRdb table, and some are missing; sequencing was by immunoSEQ multiplex PCR. The sample carries around 110,000 clones, 70% to 90% recorded once. Sequencing was performed on blood. These receptors were taken from a woman in her seventies in good health. Each CDR3 is given with its conserved first and last residue. The D gene is left open where the match is weak. Only part of the rows carry a size: once, few, many, or a class if the clone is expanded.

V gene,clone size,J gene,D gene,CDR3 protein
TRBV7-6,-,TRBJ2-1,TRBD2,CASSSRAAGGNNEQFF
TRBV10-3,once,TRBJ1-3,-,CAISESRGSGNTIYF
TRBV18,-,TRBJ1-5,TRBD1,CASSPRGQGEFKMSQPQHF
TRBV27,-,TRBJ1-5,-,CASSPRYRATSNQPQHF
TRBV19,-,TRBJ2-5,-,CACSISQARSETQYF
TRBV4-2,-,TRBJ2-6,-,CASSPTGSSGANVLTF
TRBV24-1,-,TRBJ1-6,-,CATSDHAPHTENNSPLHF
TRBV6-6,-,TRBJ1-2,-,CASSYSSQRRMYGYTF
TRBV11-2,-,TRBJ2-2,-,CASSLTGRNTGELFF
TRBV10-2,-,TRBJ2-5,TRBD2,CASSEAGGRGTQYF
TRBV5-8,-,TRBJ2-6,TRBD1,CASSLRQGAGGANVLTF
TRBV5-1,-,TRBJ2-1,TRBD2,CASSLAGVGGGPTDEQFF
TRBV6-2/TRBV6-3,once,TRBJ1-1,-,CASSPGSAGRNTEAFF
TRBV15,-,TRBJ2-1,-,CATSRDGRDNEQFF
TRBV21-1,-,TRBJ2-5,-,CASRGQGVGETQYF
TRBV11-3,-,TRBJ2-3,TRBD2,CASSTRLAGVSTDTQYF
TRBV5-5,-,TRBJ1-4,TRBD1,CASSSITGAVEKLFF
TRBV24-1,-,TRBJ2-5,TRBD2,CATSAPSGGGETQYF
TRBV5-1,once,TRBJ2-5,TRBD1,CASSPGTGGVETQYF
TRBV12-3/TRBV12-4,-,TRBJ1-1,TRBD1,CASSRGITEAFF